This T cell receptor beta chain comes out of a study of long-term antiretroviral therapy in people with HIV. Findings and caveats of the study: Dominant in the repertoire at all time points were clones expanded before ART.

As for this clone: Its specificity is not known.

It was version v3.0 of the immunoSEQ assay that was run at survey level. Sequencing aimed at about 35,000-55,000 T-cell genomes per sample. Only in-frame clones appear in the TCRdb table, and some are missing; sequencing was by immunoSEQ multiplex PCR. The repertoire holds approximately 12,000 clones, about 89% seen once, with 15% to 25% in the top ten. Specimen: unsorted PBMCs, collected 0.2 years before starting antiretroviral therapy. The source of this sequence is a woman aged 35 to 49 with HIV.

CDR3 nucleotides: TGCGCCAGCAGCTTGGAACGGGCCAAGAACTTTGAAAAACTGTTTTTT. Amino acids: CASSLERAKNFEKLFF. This rearrangement joins TRBV5-1 to TRBJ1-4; D is undetermined. Germline values: CDR1 SGHRS, CDR2 YFSETQ. The CDR3 is 16 residues long. Trimming pared 0 bases from V and 7 bases from J, leaving 16 bases between.